The 6 T cell receptor beta chains presented below share a single source sample, sequenced in a study of post-analysis software for immune sequencing data (dated by TCRdb to the mid-2010s). The paper's findings and limits, for the study overall: Significantly higher frequencies in patients than in controls were found for about five TRBV segments, including TRBV5-6, TRBV5-1 and TRBV20-1.

The library came from PCR. The reads were generated on an Illumina HiSeq 2500. Unique molecular identifiers were incorporated into TCR beta cDNA libraries to reduce PCR and sequencing biases. The public reads were reanalyzed by TCRdb: fastp trimming at Q25, MiXCR alignment, in-frame beta chains only. Duplicate CDR3 protein sequences are folded into a single record with the most common DNA and genes. Here the sample has 450,000 to 650,000 distinct CDR3 sequences; around 44% occur a single time. The ten largest make up about 1.5% of the sample. These TCRs are of unknown antigen specificity. Source material: blood. The receptors were sampled from a girl aged 5 to 17 with multiple sclerosis.

V and J are TRBV29-1 and TRBJ2-3, with 13 bases fitting TRBD2. J lost 3 bases, V lost 5 bases, and 2 bases had no gene match. This CDR3 is 14 amino acids long. In germline, CDR1 is SQVTM, CDR2 ANQGSEA. CDR3 sequence (DNA): TGCAGCGTTTTGACTAGCGGGAGGACAGATACGCAGTATTTT. This translates into CSVLTSGRTDTQYF.

About this clonotype: One end of the junction does not line up with germline, which may come from a read error. The V and J genes are TRBV20-1 and TRBJ2-3, with D perhaps TRBD1 or TRBD2 (6 bases each). In germline, CDR1 is DFQATT, CDR2 SNEGSKA (reference sequence). The CDR3 is 15 amino acids. CDR3 nucleotides: TGCAGTACTAGTGACAGGAGGGGTGTCACAGATACGCAGTATTTT. As protein: CSTSDRRGVTDTQYF.

The genes are TRBV4-2 and TRBJ2-1, with D unresolved. Trimming pared 4 bases from V and 4 bases from J, leaving 11 bases between. The CDR3 covers 14 residues. CDR1 LGHNA and CDR2 YNFKEQ come from the germline V gene. The CDR3 nucleotides are TGTGCCAGCAGCCCACCCGGCTTTTACAATGAGCAGTTCTTC. Its translation: CASSPPGFYNEQFF.

In its sample, this clonotype was seen a few times. The CDR3 loop reads CAISESLYTDTQYF. The DNA for the CDR3 is TGTGCCATCAGTGAGTCCCTCTACACAGATACGCAGTATTTT. The V and J genes are TRBV10-3 and TRBJ2-3; D remains ambiguous. The V end was cut by 0 bases, the J end by 2 bases, with 6 bases between. The germline V gene has CDR1 ENHRY and CDR2 SYGVKD. This CDR3 has 14 amino acids.

The V call is TRBV13, the J call TRBJ1-1; D is undetermined. Germline V gives CDR1 PRHDT, CDR2 FYEKMQ (reference sequence). Trimming took off 3 bases at V and 8 bases at J, with 13 bases between the two ends. CDR3 length equals 13 residues. The CDR3 sequence: CASSFSVRQEAFF. DNA for the CDR3: TGTGCCAGCAGCTTCTCTGTCCGCCAAGAAGCTTTCTTT.

Note on this clonotype: The CDR3 end shows no conserved phenylalanine or tryptophan, and so a read error is likely. V is TRBV10-1 and J is TRBJ2-7; D unresolved. The CDR3 length is 13 residues. V dropped 4 bases and J dropped 7 bases, with 14 bases sitting between them. The germline V gene has CDR1 WNHNN and CDR2 SYGVQD (reference sequence). CDR3 sequence: CASSVLPPTEQYY. The CDR3 DNA sequence: TGCGCCAGCAGTGTCCTGCCCCCTACGGAGCAGTACTAC.